This TCR beta chain stems from a study of cytomegalovirus exposure and HLA in healthy donors. Germline V gene lookup returns CDR1 KGHSH and CDR2 LQKENI. Losses at the gene ends were 4 bases for V and 4 bases for J; bases not matched to a gene: 3. The CDR3 spans 14 residues. Study outcomes and limitations: Reported results showed that the classifier diagnosed cytomegalovirus status with high specificity and sensitivity. TCR beta V- and J-gene trimming, according to a later analysis, was linked to a missense DCLRE1C variant. TCR beta V segments were, for the most part, productive about 87% or about 30% of the time in an earlier analysis.

As regards this clone: What it binds is not known.

The PCR was carried out with 60 Vbeta primers and 13 Jbeta primers. Clones were read by immunoSEQ multiplex PCR, and TCRdb kept only the in-frame ones, dropping some. The sample contains approximately 110,000 clones, 76% of which appear only once. What was sequenced was PBMCs. This receptor was identified in a man aged 45 to 65 in good health and CMV-seronegative. J is TRBJ1-5 and V is TRBV18, with TRBD1 matching 8 bases. CDR3 coding DNA: TGTGCCAGCTCACAACAGGGGGTTAATCAGCCCCAGCATTTT. This encodes CASSQQGVNQPQHF.